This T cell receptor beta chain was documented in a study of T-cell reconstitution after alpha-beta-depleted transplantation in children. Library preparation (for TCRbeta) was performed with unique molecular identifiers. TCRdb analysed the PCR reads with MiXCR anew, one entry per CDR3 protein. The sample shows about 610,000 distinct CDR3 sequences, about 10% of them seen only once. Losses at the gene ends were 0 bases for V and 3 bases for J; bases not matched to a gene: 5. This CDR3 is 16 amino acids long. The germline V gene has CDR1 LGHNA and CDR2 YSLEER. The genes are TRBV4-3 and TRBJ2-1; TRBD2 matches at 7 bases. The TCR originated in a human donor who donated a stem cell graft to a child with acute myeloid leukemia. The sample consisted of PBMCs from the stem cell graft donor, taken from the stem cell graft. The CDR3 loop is CASSQEASGGYNEQFF. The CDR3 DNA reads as TGCGCCAGCAGCCAAGAGGCTAGCGGAGGCTACAATGAGCAGTTCTTC.